This T cell receptor (beta chain) is drawn from a study of T cells after yellow fever vaccination. This clonotype occurred many times. V lost 4 bases to trimming and J lost 6 bases, with 21 bases between them. CDR1 is SGHDN, CDR2 FVKESK, per germline. The CDR3 has 16 amino acids. From the 5' RACE reads, TCRdb called clonotypes with MiXCR, one entry per CDR3 protein. The repertoire holds about 22,000 distinct CDR3 sequences, with roughly 5.6% as singletons. The genes are TRBV14 and TRBJ1-2, with D possibly matching TRBD1 (6 bases). This TCR derives from a man aged 18 to 30 who received the YFV17D yellow fever vaccine. The sequencing here drew on PBMCs, either bulk or a sorted T-cell subset (CD4+, CD8+, memory, or dextramer-sorted; not recorded which), taken roughly 45 days after the first yellow fever vaccination. Here the CDR3 reads CASSRKGIQGNDGYTF. In DNA, the CDR3 is TGTGCCAGCAGCCGAAAGGGGATACAGGGCAACGATGGCTACACCTTC.